This TCR beta chain derives from a study of T cell responses to AZD1222 COVID-19 vaccine. Study-level results: Clonal diversity may have been underestimated, and the donors were mostly white British, with more females than males.

Libraries were prepared by immunoSEQ multiplex PCR; TCRdb keeps only in-frame clonotypes and omits some of them. The sample contains 130,000 or so clones, roughly 93% of which appear only once. Worth noting for this clone: The target antigen is unknown.

Germline CDR1 PRHDT, CDR2 FYEKMQ (reference sequence). Trimming left V 5 bases short and J 4 bases short, with 14 bases between. The CDR3 is 14 amino acids. This TCR came from an adult in good health. The chain has TRBV13 and TRBJ1-2; D not resolved. The sample consisted of peripheral blood, taken on day 0 of MenACWY control vaccination. CDR3 amino acids: CASSRLKLGYGYTF. The CDR3 DNA follows: TGTGCCAGCAGCCGGTTAAAGCTGGGCTATGGCTACACCTTC.